Following are 21 T cell receptor beta chains from one sample sequenced in a study of tumor-infiltrating lymphocytes in oesophageal squamous cell carcinoma. MiXCR was run by TCRdb on the PCR reads, yielding one entry per CDR3 protein. The table has 10,000 to 15,000 distinct CDR3 sequences, roughly 47% seen once. The material sequenced was normal esophageal tissue next to the tumor. All receptors derive from a male donor with esophageal squamous cell carcinoma.

The chain uses TRBV6-1 and TRBJ2-4; no clear D. Judging by the DNA end, TRBJ2-7 fits better; the J call may be wrong. Germline assignment: CDR1 MNHNS and CDR2 SASEGT. The CDR3 covers 14 residues. CDR3 bases: TGTGCCAGCACATCCCAGCGACCTCCTTACGAGCAGTACTTC. Translated, it gives CASTSQRPPYEQYF.

This clonotype ranks as medium-sized. The chain carries TRBV5-4 and TRBJ2-1; D is ambiguous. In germline, CDR1 is SGHNT, CDR2 YYREEE (reference sequence). This CDR3 has 13 residues. Trimming pared 1 base from V and 8 bases from J, leaving 10 bases between. Here the CDR3 DNA reads TGTGCCAGCAGCTTGTGGTCCGGCGATGAGCAGTTCTTC. Its protein is CASSLWSGDEQFF.

The rearrangement joins TRBV6-6 to TRBJ2-1; D might be TRBD2 (5 bases). In germline, CDR1 is MNHNY, CDR2 SVGAGI (reference sequence). This CDR3 spans 15 amino acids. The V and J ends lost 0 bases and 3 bases respectively, with 9 bases between them. The DNA for the CDR3 is TGTGCCAGCAGTTACTCGACCGGACTCTACAATGAGCAGTTCTTC. The encoded protein is CASSYSTGLYNEQFF.

This clonotype turned up a few times. The rearrangement links TRBV7-2 to TRBJ2-5; 12 bases are a match to TRBD2. The J call may be faulty, since TRBJ2-7 better matches the DNA end. CDR3 length: 16 residues. From germline, CDR1 is SGHTA and CDR2 FQGNSA. The CDR3 is CASSLGLAGGLDEQYF. The CDR3 nucleotides read TGTGCCAGCAGCTTAGGGCTAGCGGGAGGGTTGGACGAGCAGTACTTC.

The chain recombines TRBV6-6 with TRBJ1-2, with no clear D. The CDR3 is 13 amino acids. Trimming shortened V by 7 bases and J by 4 bases, and 13 bases separated the two germline ends. CDR1 and CDR2 from the germline V gene are MNHNY and SVGAGI (reference sequence). CDR3 nucleotide sequence: TGTGCCAGCACCGAAAGGCAGACCTATGGCTACACCTTC. Translation gives CASTERQTYGYTF.

Worth noting for this clonotype: The conserved phenylalanine or tryptophan normally closing the CDR3 is absent here, so this likely arose from a read error. Because the CDR3's place on the DNA is in doubt, the DNA is left out and the CDR3 is given as listed by TCRdb. The rearrangement joins TRBV7-4 to TRBJ2-5; TRBD2 is the table's D call, not checked against the DNA. Germline CDR1 and CDR2: SGHVT and SQSDAQ. The CDR3 is 14 residues long, counting both termini. The CDR3 sequence: CASSFGDSPLHFGN.

The chain links TRBV12-3 or TRBV12-4 to TRBJ1-5, with a weak D call TRBD1 (6 bases). The CDR3 contains 14 residues. Trimming removed 7 bases from V and 10 bases from J, with 20 bases in between. The CDR3 is CASTLSGRGQPQHF. In nucleotides, the CDR3 is TGTGCCAGCACCTTATCCGGCCGGGGGCAACCCCAGCATTTT.

The rearrangement links TRBV6-1 to TRBJ2-7; 9 bases fit TRBD1. The last part of the DNA fits TRBJ2-1 better; the J call may be wrong. The germline V gene encodes CDR1 MNHNS and CDR2 SASEGT. There are 14 residues in the CDR3. For the CDR3, the DNA is TGTGCCAGCAATACCGGGACAGGGTCCTACGAGCAGTTCTTC. Translating gives CASNTGTGSYEQFF.

The chain carries TRBV19 and TRBJ2-1; 7 bases fit TRBD1. The CDR3 is 18 amino acids. In germline, CDR1 is LNHDA, CDR2 SQIVND (reference sequence). V gave up 5 bases and J gave up 1 base; unmatched junction bases: 14. CDR3 region: CASSGGQLIPLSYNEQFF. The CDR3 coding sequence is TGTGCCAGTAGTGGGGGACAGTTAATCCCCCTGTCCTACAATGAGCAGTTCTTC.

This clonotype occurred many times. The J gene is TRBJ2-7, the V gene TRBV10-3; 7 nucleotides agree with TRBD1. In germline, CDR1 is ENHRY, CDR2 SYGVKD. This CDR3 spans 13 amino acids. V shed 6 bases and J 0 bases; nucleotides not matched to a gene: 2. The CDR3 loop reads CAIRGQSSYEQYF. CDR3 sequence (DNA): TGTGCCATCAGGGGACAGTCCTCCTACGAGCAGTACTTC.

The chain employs TRBV6-1 and TRBJ1-2; D is possibly TRBD1 (6 bases). Germline V gene lookup returns CDR1 MNHNS and CDR2 SASEGT. V was trimmed by 8 bases and J by 7 bases, leaving 14 bases between them. The CDR3 has 12 residues. The CDR3 here is CASEGGLGGYTF. DNA for the CDR3: TGTGCCAGCGAGGGGGGGTTGGGTGGCTACACCTTC.

This clonotype was found once. The limits of the CDR3 on the DNA are not certain, so only TCRdb's listed CDR3 is given. The chain links TRBV6-6 to TRBJ2-6; TRBD1 reflects the table's D call only, with no check against the DNA. With termini counted, the CDR3 has 19 amino acids. Germline CDR1 and CDR2: MNHNY and SVGAGI (reference sequence). CDR3 loop: CASSYTDPRRQVIWLHLRF.

This clonotype has more than one count but fewer than ten. A read error is possible here, since a much larger clone lies one base away. The CDR3: CASSLTAGNEQYF. The CDR3 nucleotides read TGTGCCAGCAGCTTAACTGCCGGTAATGAGCAGTACTTC. The chain uses TRBV7-3 and TRBJ2-7; D is uncertain. V gave up 0 bases and J gave up 7 bases, with 10 bases separating them. The CDR3 is made up of 13 amino acids. Germline CDR1 and CDR2: SGHTA and FQGTGA.

The rearrangement joins TRBV7-6 to TRBJ2-2; no clear D gene. Trimming took off 6 bases at V and 5 bases at J, with 10 bases between the two ends. Germline values: CDR1 SGHVS, CDR2 FNYEAQ. The CDR3 consists of 13 residues. CDR3 amino acids: CASSSVRTGELFF. The CDR3 DNA reads as TGTGCCAGCAGTTCAGTTCGGACCGGGGAGCTGTTTTTT.

This clonotype appeared many times. This sequence joins TRBV27 and TRBJ1-3, with 11 bases identical to TRBD1. Germline V gene sequence: CDR1 MNHEY, CDR2 SMNVEV (reference sequence). The CDR3 has 15 amino acids. The V gene end was trimmed by 6 bases and the J gene end by 8 bases; junction bases not matched to a gene: 9. The CDR3 bases are TGTGCCAGCAGCCCTCGCGGGGACAGGGGGGACACCATATATTTT. This sequence encodes CASSPRGDRGDTIYF.

This chain uses TRBV11-2 with TRBJ2-4; 8 bases agree with TRBD2. The DNA end is more similar to TRBJ2-7, so the J call may be wrong. Germline CDR1 and CDR2: SGHAT and FQNNGV. There are 15 residues in the CDR3. The chain's CDR3 is CASSPLSGSFYEQYF. In DNA, the CDR3 is TGTGCCAGCAGCCCTCTAAGCGGGAGTTTCTACGAGCAGTACTTC.

This clonotype was seen a few times. Without the conserved terminal phenylalanine or tryptophan, this CDR3 likely stems from a read error. The DNA is left out, because the CDR3 cannot be placed on it with certainty; the CDR3 is given as TCRdb lists it. This chain connects TRBV7-2 to TRBJ2-6; whether TRBD1, the table's D call, matches the DNA was not checked. Germline CDR1 reads SGHTA; CDR2 reads FQGNSA. From its first to its last residue, the CDR3 has 8 amino acids. CDR3 protein: CASSLKGG.

The V and J genes are TRBV7-8 and TRBJ2-3; 8 nucleotides line up with TRBD2. This CDR3 has 14 amino acids. Germline trimming cut 7 bases from V and 6 bases from J; bases unmatched to any gene: 9. Germline loops: CDR1 SGHVS, CDR2 FQNEAQ. CDR3 amino acids: CASTSLAGMDTQYF. CDR3 sequence (DNA): TGTGCCAGCACTTCTTTAGCGGGAATGGATACGCAGTATTTT.

The chain carries TRBV7-8 and TRBJ2-5; either TRBD1 or TRBD2 may supply D (7 bases each). The closer fit of TRBJ2-1 to the DNA end suggests the J call may be wrong. Germline V lookup: CDR1 SGHVS, CDR2 FQNEAQ. This CDR3 has 16 amino acids. The CDR3 loop is CASSPSGGAGDYEQFF. The CDR3 region has the DNA TGTGCCAGCAGCCCCTCAGGGGGGGCCGGAGACTATGAGCAGTTCTTC.

This clonotype was seen ten or more times. DNA of the CDR3: TGCGCCAGCACCAACTACTCGGGCGCAGTAGAGCAGTTCTTC. This translates into CASTNYSGAVEQFF. This chain connects TRBV10-2 to TRBJ2-1; no definite D call. This CDR3 region has 14 residues. Germline V lookup: CDR1 WSHSY, CDR2 SAAADI. V was trimmed by 7 bases and J by 10 bases, leaving 20 bases between them.

Turning to this clonotype: The conserved phenylalanine or tryptophan normally closing the CDR3 is absent here, so this likely arose from a read error. The DNA is left out, because the CDR3 cannot be placed on it with certainty; the CDR3 is given as TCRdb lists it. This rearrangement joins TRBV28 to TRBJ2-1; whether TRBD1, the table's D call, matches the DNA was not checked. The CDR3 has 13 amino acids, counting both end residues. The germline CDR1 and CDR2 sequences are MDHEN and SYDVKM. The CDR3 reads CASAGYYGYTFGS.